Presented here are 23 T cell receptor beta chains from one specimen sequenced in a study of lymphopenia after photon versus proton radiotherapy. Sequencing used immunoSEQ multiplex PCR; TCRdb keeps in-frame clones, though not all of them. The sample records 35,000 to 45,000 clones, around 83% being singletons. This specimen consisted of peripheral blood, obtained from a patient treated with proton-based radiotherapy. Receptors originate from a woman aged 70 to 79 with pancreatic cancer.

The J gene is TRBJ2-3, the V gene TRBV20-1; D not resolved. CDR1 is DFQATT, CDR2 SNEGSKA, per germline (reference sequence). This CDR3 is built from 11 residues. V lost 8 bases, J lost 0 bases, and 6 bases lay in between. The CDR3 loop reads CSPLSTDTQYF. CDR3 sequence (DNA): TGCAGTCCTTTGAGCACAGATACGCAGTATTTT.

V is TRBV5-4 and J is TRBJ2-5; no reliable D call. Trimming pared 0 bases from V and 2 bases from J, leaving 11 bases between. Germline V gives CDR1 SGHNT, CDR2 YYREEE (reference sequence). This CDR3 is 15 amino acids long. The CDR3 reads CASSLGAGDQETQYF. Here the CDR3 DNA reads TGTGCCAGCAGCTTGGGAGCCGGTGATCAAGAGACCCAGTACTTC.

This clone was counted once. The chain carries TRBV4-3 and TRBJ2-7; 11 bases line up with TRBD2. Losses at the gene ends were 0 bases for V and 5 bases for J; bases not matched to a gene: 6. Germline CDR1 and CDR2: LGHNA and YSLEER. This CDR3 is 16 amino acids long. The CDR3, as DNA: TGCGCCAGCAGCCAAGAGTGGGCACTAGCGGGAGACGAGCAGTACTTC. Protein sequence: CASSQEWALAGDEQYF.

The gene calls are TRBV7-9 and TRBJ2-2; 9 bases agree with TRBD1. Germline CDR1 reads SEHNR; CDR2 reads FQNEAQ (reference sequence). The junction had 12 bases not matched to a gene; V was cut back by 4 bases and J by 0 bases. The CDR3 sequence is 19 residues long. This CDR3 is CASSSATGDRGANTGELFF. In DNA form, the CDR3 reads TGTGCCAGCAGCTCGGCAACCGGCGACAGGGGGGCGAACACCGGGGAGCTGTTTTTT.

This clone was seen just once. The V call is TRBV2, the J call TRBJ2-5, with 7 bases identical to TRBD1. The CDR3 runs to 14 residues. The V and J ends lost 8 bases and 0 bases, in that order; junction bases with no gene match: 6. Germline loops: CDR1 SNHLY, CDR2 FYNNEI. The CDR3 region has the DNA TGTGCCAGCGGGGACAGCGCTAACCAAGAGACCCAGTACTTC. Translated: CASGDSANQETQYF.

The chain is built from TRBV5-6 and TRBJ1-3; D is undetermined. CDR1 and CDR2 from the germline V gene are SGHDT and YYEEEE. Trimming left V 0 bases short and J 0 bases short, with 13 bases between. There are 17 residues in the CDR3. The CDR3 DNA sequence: TGTGCCAGCAGCTTGGGGGCGGGCAGAAGCTCTGGAAACACCATATATTTT. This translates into CASSLGAGRSSGNTIYF.

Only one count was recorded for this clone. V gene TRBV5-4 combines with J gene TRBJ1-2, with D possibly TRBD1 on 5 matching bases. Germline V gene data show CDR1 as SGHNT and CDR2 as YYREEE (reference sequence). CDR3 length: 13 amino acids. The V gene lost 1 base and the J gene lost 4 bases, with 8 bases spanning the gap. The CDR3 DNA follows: TGTGCCAGCAGCTTGTGGGGCGGCTATGGCTACACCTTC. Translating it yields CASSLWGGYGYTF. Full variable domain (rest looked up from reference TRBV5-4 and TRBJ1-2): ETGVTQSPTHLIKTRGQQVTLRCSSQSGHNTVSWYQQALGQGPQFIFQYYREEENGRGNFPPRFSGLQFPNYSSELNVNALELDDSALYLCASSLWGGYGYTFGSGTRLTVV.

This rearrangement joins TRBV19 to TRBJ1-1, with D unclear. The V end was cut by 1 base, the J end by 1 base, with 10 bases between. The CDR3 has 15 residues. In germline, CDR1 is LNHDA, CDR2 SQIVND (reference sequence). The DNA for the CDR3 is TGTGCCAGTAGTATAGGCCGGAAAGGGAACACTGAAGCTTTCTTT. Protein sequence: CASSIGRKGNTEAFF. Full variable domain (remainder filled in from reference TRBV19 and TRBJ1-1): DGGITQSPKYLFRKEGQNVTLSCEQNLNHDAMYWYRQDPGQGLRLIYYSQIVNDFQKGDIAEGYSVSREKKESFPLTVTSAQKNPTAFYLCASSIGRKGNTEAFFGQGTRLTVV.

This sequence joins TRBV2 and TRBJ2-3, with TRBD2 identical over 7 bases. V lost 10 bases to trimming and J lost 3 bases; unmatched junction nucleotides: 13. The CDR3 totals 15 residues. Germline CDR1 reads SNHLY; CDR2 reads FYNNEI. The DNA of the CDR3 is TGTGCCACTACCCGCGGGGGAGGGGTAACAGATACGCAGTATTTT. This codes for CATTRGGGVTDTQYF.

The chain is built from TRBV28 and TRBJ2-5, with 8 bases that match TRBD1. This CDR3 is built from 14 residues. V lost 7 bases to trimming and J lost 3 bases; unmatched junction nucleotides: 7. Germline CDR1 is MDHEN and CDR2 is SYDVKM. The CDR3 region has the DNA TGTGCCAGCACTGGACAGGGATTGAAAGAGACCCAGTACTTC. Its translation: CASTGQGLKETQYF. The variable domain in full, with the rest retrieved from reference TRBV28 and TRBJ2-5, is DVKVTQSSRYLVKRTGEKVFLECVQDMDHENMFWYRQDPGLGLRLIYFSYDVKMKEKGDIPEGYSVSREKKERFSLILESASTNQTSMYLCASTGQGLKETQYFGPGTRLLVL.

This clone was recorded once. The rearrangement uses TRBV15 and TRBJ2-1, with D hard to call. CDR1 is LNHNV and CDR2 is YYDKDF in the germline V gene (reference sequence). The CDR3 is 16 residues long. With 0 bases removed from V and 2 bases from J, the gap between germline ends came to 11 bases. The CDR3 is CATSRDFASAYNEQFF. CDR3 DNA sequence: TGTGCCACCAGCAGAGATTTTGCTTCGGCCTACAATGAGCAGTTCTTC.

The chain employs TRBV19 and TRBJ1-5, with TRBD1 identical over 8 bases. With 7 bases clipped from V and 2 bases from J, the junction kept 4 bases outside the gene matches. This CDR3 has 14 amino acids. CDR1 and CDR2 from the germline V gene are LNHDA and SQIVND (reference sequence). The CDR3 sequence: CASKDRVGNQPQHF. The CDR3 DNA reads TGTGCCAGTAAGGACAGGGTAGGCAATCAGCCCCAGCATTTT.

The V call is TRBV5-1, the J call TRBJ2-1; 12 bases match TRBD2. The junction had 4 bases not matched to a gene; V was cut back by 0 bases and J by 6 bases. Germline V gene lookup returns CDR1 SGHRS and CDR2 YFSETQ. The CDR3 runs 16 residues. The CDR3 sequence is CASSLVGTSGPNEQFF. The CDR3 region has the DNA TGCGCCAGCAGCTTGGTAGGGACTAGCGGGCCCAATGAGCAGTTCTTC.

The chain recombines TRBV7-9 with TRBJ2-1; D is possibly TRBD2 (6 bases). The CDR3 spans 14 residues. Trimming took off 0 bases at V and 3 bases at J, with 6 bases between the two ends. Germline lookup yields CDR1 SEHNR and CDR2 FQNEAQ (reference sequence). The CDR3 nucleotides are TGTGCCAGCAGCTTAGCCGGGGGCTACAATGAGCAGTTCTTC. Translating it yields CASSLAGGYNEQFF.

CDR3 region: CASSVDGNPNTGELFF. CDR3 coding DNA: TGTGCCAGCAGCGTAGATGGCAACCCTAACACCGGGGAGCTGTTTTTT. The rearrangement links TRBV9 to TRBJ2-2; no firm D call. Germline V gene sequence: CDR1 SGDLS, CDR2 YYNGEE. The CDR3 is made up of 16 amino acids. Deletions cut 0 bases from V and 2 bases from J, with 11 bases between. Complete variable domain (other parts from reference TRBV9 and TRBJ2-2): DSGVTQTPKHLITATGQRVTLRCSPRSGDLSVYWYQQSLDQGLQFLIQYYNGEERAKGNILERFSAQQFPDLHSELNLSSLELGDSALYFCASSVDGNPNTGELFFGEGSRLTVL.

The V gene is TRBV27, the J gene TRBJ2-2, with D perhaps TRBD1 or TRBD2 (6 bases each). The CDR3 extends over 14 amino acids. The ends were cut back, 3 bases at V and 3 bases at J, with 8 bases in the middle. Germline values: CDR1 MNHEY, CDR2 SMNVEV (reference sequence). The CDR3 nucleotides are TGTGCCAGCAGTTTTAGGGGGGACACCGGGGAGCTGTTTTTT. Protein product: CASSFRGDTGELFF.

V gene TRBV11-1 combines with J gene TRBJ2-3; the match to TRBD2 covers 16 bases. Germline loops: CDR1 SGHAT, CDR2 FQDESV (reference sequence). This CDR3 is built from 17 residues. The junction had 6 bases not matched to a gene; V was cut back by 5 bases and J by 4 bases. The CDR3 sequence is CASSRGLAGGHPDTQYF. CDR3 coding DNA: TGTGCCAGCAGCAGGGGACTAGCGGGAGGGCATCCAGATACGCAGTATTTT. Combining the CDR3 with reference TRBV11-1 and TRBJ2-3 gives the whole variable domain EAEVAQSPRYKITEKSQAVAFWCDPISGHATLYWYRQILGQGPELLVQFQDESVVDDSQLPKDRFSAERLKGVDSTLKIQPAELGDSAMYLCASSRGLAGGHPDTQYFGPGTRLTVL.

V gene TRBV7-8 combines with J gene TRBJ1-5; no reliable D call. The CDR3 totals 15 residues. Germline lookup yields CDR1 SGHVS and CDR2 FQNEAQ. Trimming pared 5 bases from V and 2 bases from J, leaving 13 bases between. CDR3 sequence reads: CASSAQVWGNQPQHF. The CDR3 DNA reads TGTGCCAGCAGCGCGCAGGTTTGGGGCAATCAGCCCCAGCATTTT. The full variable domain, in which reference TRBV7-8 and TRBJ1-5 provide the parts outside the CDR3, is GAGVSQSPRYKVAKRGQDVALRCDPISGHVSLFWYQQALGQGPEFLTYFQNEAQLDKSGLPSDRFFAERPEGSVSTLKIQRTQQEDSAVYLCASSAQVWGNQPQHFGDGTRLSIL.

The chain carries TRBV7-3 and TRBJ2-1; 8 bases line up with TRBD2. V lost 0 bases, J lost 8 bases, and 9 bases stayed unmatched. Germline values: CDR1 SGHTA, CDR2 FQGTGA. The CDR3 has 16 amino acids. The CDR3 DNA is TGTGCCAGCAGCTTAACGCCTCGGGAGGGCCAGGATGAGCAGTTCTTC. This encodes CASSLTPREGQDEQFF.

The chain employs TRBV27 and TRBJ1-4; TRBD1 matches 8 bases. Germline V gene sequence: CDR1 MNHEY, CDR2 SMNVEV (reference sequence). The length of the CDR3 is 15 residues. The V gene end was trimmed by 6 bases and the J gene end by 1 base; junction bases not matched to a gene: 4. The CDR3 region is CASSRGPITNEKLFF. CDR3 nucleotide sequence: TGTGCCAGCAGCAGGGGGCCTATAACTAATGAAAAACTGTTTTTT.

In nucleotides, the CDR3 is TGTGCCAGCAGTGAAGTGACAGGGCTGGTGGGGAATGAGCAGTTCTTC. Protein: CASSEVTGLVGNEQFF. The V call is TRBV25-1, the J call TRBJ2-1; TRBD1 matches at 7 bases. Germline-derived CDR1 and CDR2 are MGHDK and SYGVNS. J was trimmed by 7 bases and V by 2 bases; bases with no gene match: 11. The CDR3 loop spans 16 amino acids. The complete variable domain, with remaining parts taken from reference TRBV25-1 and TRBJ2-1, reads EADIYQTPRYLVIGTGKKITLECSQTMGHDKMYWYQQDPGMELHLIHYSYGVNSTEKGDLSSESTVSRIRTEHFPLTLESARPSHTSQYLCASSEVTGLVGNEQFFGPGTRLTVL.

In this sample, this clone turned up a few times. The DNA for the CDR3 is TGCGCCAGCAGCCCAAACAAAGAGACCCAGTACTTC. Translated: CASSPNKETQYF. J is TRBJ2-5 and V is TRBV5-1, with D uncertain. V was cut by 4 bases and J by 3 bases, with 7 bases left in between. The CDR3 runs to 12 residues. CDR1 is SGHRS, CDR2 YFSETQ, per germline.

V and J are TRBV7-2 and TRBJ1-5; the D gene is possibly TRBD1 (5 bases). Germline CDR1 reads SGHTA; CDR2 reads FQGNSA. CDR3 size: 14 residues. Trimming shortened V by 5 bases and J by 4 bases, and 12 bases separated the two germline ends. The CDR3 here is CASSPGSLNQPQHF. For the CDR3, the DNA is TGTGCCAGCAGCCCAGGGAGTTTAAATCAGCCCCAGCATTTT.